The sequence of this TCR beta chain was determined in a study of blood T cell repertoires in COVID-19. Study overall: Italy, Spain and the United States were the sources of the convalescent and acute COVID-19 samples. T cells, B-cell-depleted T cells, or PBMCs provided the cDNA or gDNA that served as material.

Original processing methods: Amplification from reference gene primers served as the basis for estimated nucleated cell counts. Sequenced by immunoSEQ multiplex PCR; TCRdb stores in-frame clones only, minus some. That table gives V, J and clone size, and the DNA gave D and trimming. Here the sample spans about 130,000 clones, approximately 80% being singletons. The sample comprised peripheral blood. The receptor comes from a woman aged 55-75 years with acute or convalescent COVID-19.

The CDR3 protein is CASSPGQGAQPQHF. CDR3 bases: TGTGCCAGCTCCCCGGGACAGGGTGCTCAGCCCCAGCATTTT. V gene TRBV19 combines with J gene TRBJ1-5, with TRBD1 matching 9 bases. The CDR3 spans 14 residues. The ends lost 9 bases at V and 6 bases at J; junction bases unmatched: 9. Germline V gives CDR1 LNHDA, CDR2 SQIVND (reference sequence).